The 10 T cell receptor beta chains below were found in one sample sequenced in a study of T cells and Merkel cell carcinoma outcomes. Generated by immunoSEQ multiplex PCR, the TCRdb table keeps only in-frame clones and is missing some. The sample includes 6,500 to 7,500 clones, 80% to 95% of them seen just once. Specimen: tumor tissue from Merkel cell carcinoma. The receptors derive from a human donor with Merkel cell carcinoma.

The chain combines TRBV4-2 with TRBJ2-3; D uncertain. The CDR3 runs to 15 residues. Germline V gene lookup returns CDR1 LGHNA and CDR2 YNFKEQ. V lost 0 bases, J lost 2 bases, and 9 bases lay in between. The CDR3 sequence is CASSQDRSTTDTQYF. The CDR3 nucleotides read TGTGCCAGCAGCCAAGATCGGAGTACCACAGATACGCAGTATTTT.

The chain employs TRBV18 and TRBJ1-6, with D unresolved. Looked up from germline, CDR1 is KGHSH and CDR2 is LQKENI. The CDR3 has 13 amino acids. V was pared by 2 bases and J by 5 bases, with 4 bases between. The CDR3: CASSPRDNSPLHF. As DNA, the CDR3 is TGTGCCAGCTCACCAAGGGATAATTCACCCCTCCACTTT.

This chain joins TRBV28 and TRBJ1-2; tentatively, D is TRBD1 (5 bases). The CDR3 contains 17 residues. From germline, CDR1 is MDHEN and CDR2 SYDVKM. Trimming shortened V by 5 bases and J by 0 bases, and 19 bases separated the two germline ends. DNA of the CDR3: TGTGCCAGCAGTGGGGGTTCGGCGGATATAGCTAACTATGGCTACACCTTC. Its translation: CASSGGSADIANYGYTF.

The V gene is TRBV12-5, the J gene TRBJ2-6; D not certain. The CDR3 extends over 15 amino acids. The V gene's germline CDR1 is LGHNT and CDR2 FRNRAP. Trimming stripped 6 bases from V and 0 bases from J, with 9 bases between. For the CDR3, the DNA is TGTGCTAGTGGAGAAGGAAGCTCTGGGGCCAACGTCCTGACTTTC. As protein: CASGEGSSGANVLTF.

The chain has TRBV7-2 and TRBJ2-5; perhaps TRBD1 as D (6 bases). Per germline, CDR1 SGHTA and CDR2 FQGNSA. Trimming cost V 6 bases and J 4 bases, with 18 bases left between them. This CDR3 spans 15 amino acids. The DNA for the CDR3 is TGTGCCAGCAGGCGTTCTACAGGGAACCCAGAGACCCAGTACTTC. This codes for CASRRSTGNPETQYF.

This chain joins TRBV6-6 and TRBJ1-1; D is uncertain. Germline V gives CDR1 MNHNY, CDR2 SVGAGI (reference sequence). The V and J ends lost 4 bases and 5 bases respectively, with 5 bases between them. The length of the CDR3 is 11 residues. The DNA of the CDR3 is TGTGCCAGCAGTTTAGGGACTGAAGCTTTCTTT. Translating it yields CASSLGTEAFF.

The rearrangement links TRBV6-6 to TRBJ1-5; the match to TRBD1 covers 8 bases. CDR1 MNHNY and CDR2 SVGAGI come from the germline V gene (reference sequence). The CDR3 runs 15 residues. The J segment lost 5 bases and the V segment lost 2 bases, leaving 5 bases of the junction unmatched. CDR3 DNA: TGTGCCAGCAGTTACGACCCCAGGGGGCATCAGCCCCAGCATTTT. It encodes CASSYDPRGHQPQHF.

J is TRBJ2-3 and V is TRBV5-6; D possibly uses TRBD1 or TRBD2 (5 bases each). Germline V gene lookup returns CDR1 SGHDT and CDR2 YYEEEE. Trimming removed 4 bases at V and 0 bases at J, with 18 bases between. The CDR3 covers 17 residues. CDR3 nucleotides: TGTGCCAGCAGCCGCCGAGGGCAGGGCCCTAGCACAGATACGCAGTATTTT. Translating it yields CASSRRGQGPSTDTQYF.

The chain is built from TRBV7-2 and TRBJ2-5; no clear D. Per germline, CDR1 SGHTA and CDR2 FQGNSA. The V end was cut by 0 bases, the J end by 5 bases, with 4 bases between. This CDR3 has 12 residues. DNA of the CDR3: TGTGCCAGCAGCTTAGCATACGAGACCCAGTACTTC. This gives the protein CASSLAYETQYF.

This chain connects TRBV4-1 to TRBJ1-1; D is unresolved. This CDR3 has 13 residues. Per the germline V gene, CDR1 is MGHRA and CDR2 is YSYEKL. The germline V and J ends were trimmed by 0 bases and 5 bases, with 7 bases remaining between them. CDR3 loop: CASSQERGTEAFF. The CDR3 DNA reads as TGCGCCAGCAGCCAAGAGCGAGGGACTGAAGCTTTCTTT.